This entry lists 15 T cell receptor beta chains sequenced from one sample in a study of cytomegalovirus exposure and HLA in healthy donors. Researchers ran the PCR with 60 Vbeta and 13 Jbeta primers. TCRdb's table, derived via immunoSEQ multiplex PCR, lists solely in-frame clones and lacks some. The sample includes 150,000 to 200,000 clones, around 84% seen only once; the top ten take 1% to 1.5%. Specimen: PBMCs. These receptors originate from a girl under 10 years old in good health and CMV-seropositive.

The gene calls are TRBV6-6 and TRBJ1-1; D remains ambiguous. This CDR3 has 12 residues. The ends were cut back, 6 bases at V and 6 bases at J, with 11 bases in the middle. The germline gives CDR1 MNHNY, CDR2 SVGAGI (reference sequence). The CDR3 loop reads CASSHGVPEAFF. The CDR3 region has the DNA TGTGCCAGCAGCCACGGGGTCCCTGAAGCTTTCTTT.

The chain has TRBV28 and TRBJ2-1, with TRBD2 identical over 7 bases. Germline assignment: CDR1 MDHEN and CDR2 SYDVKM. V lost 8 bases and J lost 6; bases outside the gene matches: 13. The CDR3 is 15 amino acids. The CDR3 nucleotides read TGTGCCAGCTTAAGGTGGGAGGGCCCTCTCAATGAGCAGTTCTTC. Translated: CASLRWEGPLNEQFF.

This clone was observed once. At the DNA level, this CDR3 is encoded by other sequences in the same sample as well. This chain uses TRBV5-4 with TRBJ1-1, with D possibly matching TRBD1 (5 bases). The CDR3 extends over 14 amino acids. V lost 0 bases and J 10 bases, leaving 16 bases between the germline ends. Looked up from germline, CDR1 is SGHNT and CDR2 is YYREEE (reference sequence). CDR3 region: CASSLGGGRSAAFF. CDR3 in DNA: TGTGCCAGCAGCTTGGGGGGGGGTAGATCGGCAGCTTTCTTT.

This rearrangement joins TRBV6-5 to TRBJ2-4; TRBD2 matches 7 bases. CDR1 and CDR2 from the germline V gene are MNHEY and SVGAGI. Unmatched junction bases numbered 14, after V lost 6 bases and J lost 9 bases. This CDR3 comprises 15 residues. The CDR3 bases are TGTGCCAGCAGCCCTTTGAGGGAGGGCCCTGGCATTCAGTACTTC. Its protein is CASSPLREGPGIQYF.

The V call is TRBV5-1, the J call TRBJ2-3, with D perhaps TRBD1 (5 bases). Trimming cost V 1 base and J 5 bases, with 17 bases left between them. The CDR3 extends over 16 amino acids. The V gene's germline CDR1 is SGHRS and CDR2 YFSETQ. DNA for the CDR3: TGCGCCAGCAGCTTGAGATTCAGGGATCAGATAGATACGCAGTATTTT. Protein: CASSLRFRDQIDTQYF.

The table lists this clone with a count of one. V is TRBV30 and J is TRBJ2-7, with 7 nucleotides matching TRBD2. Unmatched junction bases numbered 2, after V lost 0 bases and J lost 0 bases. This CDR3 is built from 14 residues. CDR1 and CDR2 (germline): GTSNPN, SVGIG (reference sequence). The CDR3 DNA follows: TGTGCCTGGAGTGTGGGCGGGAGCTCCTACGAGCAGTACTTC. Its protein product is CAWSVGGSSYEQYF.

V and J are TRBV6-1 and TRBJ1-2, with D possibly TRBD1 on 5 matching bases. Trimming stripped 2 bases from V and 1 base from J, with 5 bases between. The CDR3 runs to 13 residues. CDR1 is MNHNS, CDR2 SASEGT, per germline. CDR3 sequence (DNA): TGTGCCAGCAGTGAACAGGGTAACTATGGCTACACCTTC. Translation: CASSEQGNYGYTF.

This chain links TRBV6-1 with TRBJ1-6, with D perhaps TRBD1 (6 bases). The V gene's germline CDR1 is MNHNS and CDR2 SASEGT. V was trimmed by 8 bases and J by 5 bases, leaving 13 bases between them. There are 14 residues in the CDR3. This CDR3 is CASVRTADNSPLHF. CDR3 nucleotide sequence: TGTGCCAGCGTCCGGACAGCGGATAATTCACCCCTCCACTTT.

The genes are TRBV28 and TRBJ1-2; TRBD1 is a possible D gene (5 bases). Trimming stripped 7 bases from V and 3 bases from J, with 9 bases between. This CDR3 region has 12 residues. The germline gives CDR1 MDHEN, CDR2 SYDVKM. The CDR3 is CASTQGDYGYTF. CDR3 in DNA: TGTGCCAGCACCCAGGGCGACTATGGCTACACCTTC.

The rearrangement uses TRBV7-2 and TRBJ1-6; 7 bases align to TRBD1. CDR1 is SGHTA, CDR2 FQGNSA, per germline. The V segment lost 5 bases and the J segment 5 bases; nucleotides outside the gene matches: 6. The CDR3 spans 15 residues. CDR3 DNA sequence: TGTGCCAGCAGCACCCGACAGGGTAATAATTCACCCCTCCACTTT. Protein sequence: CASSTRQGNNSPLHF.

The CDR3 nucleotides read TGTGCCAGCTCACCAACAGCGGTGGTTGGGAATGAGCAGTTCTTC. It specifies CASSPTAVVGNEQFF. V usage is TRBV18 and J usage is TRBJ2-1; maybe TRBD2 (5 bases). Germline assignment: CDR1 KGHSH and CDR2 LQKENI. This CDR3 comprises 15 residues. Between the trimmed V and J ends, which lost 2 bases and 7 bases, there was a span of 15 bases.

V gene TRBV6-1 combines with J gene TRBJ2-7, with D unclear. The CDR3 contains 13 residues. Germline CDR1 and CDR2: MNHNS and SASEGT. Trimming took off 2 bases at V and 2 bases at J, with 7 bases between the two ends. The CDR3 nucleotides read TGTGCCAGCAGTGAACGCCACACCTACGAGCAGTACTTC. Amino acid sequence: CASSERHTYEQYF.

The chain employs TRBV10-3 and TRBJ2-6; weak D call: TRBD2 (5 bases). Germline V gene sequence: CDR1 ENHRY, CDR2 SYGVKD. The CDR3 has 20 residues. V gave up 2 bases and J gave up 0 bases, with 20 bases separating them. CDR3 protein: CAISEPDFSGIYSGANVLTF. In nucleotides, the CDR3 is TGTGCCATCAGTGAGCCCGATTTCAGCGGCATCTACTCTGGGGCCAACGTCCTGACTTTC.

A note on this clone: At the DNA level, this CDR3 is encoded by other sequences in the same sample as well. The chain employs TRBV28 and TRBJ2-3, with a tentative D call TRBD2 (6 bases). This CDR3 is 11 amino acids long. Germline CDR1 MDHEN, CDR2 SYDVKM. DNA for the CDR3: TGTGCGTATAGCGGTTCGGGGACGCAGTATTTT. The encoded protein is CAYSGSGTQYF.

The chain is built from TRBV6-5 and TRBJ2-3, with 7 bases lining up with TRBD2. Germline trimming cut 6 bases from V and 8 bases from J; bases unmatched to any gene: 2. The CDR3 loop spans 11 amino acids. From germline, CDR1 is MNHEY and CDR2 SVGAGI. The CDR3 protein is CASRIAGTQYF. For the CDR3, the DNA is TGTGCCAGCAGAATAGCGGGTACGCAGTATTTT.